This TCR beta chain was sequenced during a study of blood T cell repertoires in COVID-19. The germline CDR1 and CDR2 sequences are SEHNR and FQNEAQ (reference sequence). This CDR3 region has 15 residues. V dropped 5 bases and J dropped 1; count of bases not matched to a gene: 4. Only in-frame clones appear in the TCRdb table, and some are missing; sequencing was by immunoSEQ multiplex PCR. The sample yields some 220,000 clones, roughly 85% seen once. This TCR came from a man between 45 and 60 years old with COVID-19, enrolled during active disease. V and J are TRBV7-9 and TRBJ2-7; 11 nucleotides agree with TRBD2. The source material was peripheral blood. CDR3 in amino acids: CASSASGGLSYEQYF. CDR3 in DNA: TGTGCCAGCAGCGCTAGCGGGGGGTTATCCTACGAGCAGTACTTC.